This T cell receptor beta chain originates from a study of cytomegalovirus exposure and HLA in healthy donors. Study in general: An analysis done earlier identified fewer than 140 million unique TCR beta sequences from about 179 million T cells. Inside one of the first data releases sat about 91 million unique TCRs taken from HLA-typed donors.

About this clone: Antigen specificity is unknown.

Broader study findings: Diagnosis of cytomegalovirus status made by the classifier reportedly showed high specificity and sensitivity. The authors considered a cluster of highly shared sequence variants likely to be a sequencing artifact.

PCR involved 60 Vbeta and 13 Jbeta primers. Clones were read by immunoSEQ multiplex PCR, and TCRdb kept only the in-frame ones, dropping some. Seen here are 170,000 or so clones, roughly 80% observed once, and the top ten hold under 2.5%. CDR1 and CDR2 from the germline V gene are MNHNY and SVGAGI (reference sequence). Losses at the gene ends were 2 bases for V and 3 bases for J; bases not matched to a gene: 7. The length of the CDR3 is 16 residues. V and J are TRBV6-6 and TRBJ2-7, with 10 nucleotides matching TRBD1. Source material: PBMCs. The receptor's source is a man in his fifties or sixties in good health and CMV-seronegative. The CDR3 here is CASSYTPTGGHYEQYF. CDR3 in DNA: TGTGCCAGCAGTTACACCCCGACAGGGGGCCACTACGAGCAGTACTTC.